These T cell receptor beta chains were read from a single sample in a study of immune heterogeneity within non-small cell lung tumors. Each CDR3 protein is one row after TCRdb ran MiXCR on the multiplex PCR reads. The data show around 12,000 distinct CDR3 sequences, roughly a fifth seen once. Sequences were obtained from lung tumor tissue. The receptors shown here come from a man aged 60-69 years with non-small cell lung cancer. Each CDR3 is given with its conserved first and last residue. A D gene is named only where the DNA matches it firmly. Some rows have no size entry. The others give once, few or many, or a class for an expanded clone.

>TRBJ2-3|.|TRBV6-2/TRBV6-3|.
CASSSSEDTQYF
TGTGCCAGCAGTTCTAGCGAGGATACGCAGTATTTT
>TRBJ1-2|.|TRBV2|medium-sized
CASSNGGRGTYGYTF
TGTGCCAGCAGTAACGGGGGGAGGGGTACCTATGGCTACACCTTC
>TRBJ1-2|.|TRBV5-6|.
CASSGAVAGSFGYTF
TGTGCCAGCAGCGGCGCTGTTGCGGGTTCTTTTGGCTACACCTTC
>TRBJ2-6|TRBD2|TRBV3-1|.
CASSRGLAGGSGANVLTF
TGTGCCAGCAGCCGAGGACTAGCGGGGGGCTCTGGGGCCAACGTCCTGACTTTC
>TRBJ2-3|TRBD2|TRBV20-1|.
CSAAGGDTDTQYF
TGCAGTGCGGCGGGAGGAGACACAGATACGCAGTATTTT
>TRBJ2-1|.|TRBV6-1|many
CASTLEYEQFF
TGTGCCAGCACCTTGGAGTATGAGCAGTTCTTC
>TRBJ1-5|TRBD1|TRBV19|many
CAGGQGNQPQHF
TGTGCCGGTGGACAGGGCAATCAGCCCCAGCATTTT
>TRBJ2-3|TRBD2|TRBV10-1|.
CASSGFRLAGSTDTQYF
TGCGCCAGCAGTGGTTTCCGACTAGCGGGGAGCACAGATACGCAGTATTTT
>TRBJ2-2|.|TRBV7-9|few
CASSLAGELFF
TGTGCCAGCAGCCTCGCGGGGGAGCTGTTTTTT
>TRBJ2-1|.|TRBV20-1|.
CSATPPYNEQFF
TGCAGTGCTACCCCACCCTACAATGAGCAGTTCTTC
>TRBJ1-3|TRBD1|TRBV10-3|few
CAISERIGQGGNTIYF
TGTGCCATCAGTGAGAGGATTGGACAGGGGGGAAACACCATATATTTT
>TRBJ2-1|.|TRBV6-1|many
CAIPGFRVDNEQFF
TGTGCCATCCCGGGATTTCGAGTCGACAATGAGCAGTTCTTC
>TRBJ2-5|TRBD1|TRBV7-3|.
CASSLGSGQGSSQYF
TGTGCCAGCAGCTTAGGGTCGGGACAGGGAAGTTCCCAGTACTTC
>TRBJ2-7|.|TRBV2|medium-sized
CASSPSSTGVDYEQYF
TGTGCCAGCAGCCCCTCCTCGACAGGCGTAGACTACGAGCAGTACTTC
>TRBJ2-7|TRBD1|TRBV19|medium-sized
CASSISGQGPEQYF
TGTGCCAGTAGTATTTCGGGACAGGGTCCCGAGCAGTACTTC
>TRBJ2-1|.|TRBV9|few
CASSPTGTAANEQFF
TGTGCCAGCAGCCCCACCGGGACCGCGGCGAATGAGCAGTTCTTC
>TRBJ1-2|.|TRBV5-5|.
CANSLYSWAANYGYTF
TGTGCCAACAGCCTTTATTCGTGGGCAGCTAACTATGGCTACACCTTC
>TRBJ2-1|.|TRBV29-1|.
CSVVSVSDEQFF
TGCAGCGTCGTTAGCGTGTCCGATGAGCAGTTCTTC
>TRBJ2-7|.|TRBV3-1|.
CASSQRETVTYEQYF
TGTGCCAGCAGCCAGAGAGAGACAGTAACCTACGAGCAGTACTTC
>TRBJ2-1|.|TRBV19|.
CASSIGQAYNEQFF
TGTGCCAGTAGTATAGGTCAGGCTTACAATGAGCAGTTCTTC
>TRBJ2-7|TRBD1|TRBV5-6|.
CASSFGQVWTYEQYF
TGTGCCAGCAGCTTTGGACAGGTATGGACCTACGAGCAGTACTTC
>TRBJ2-5|.|TRBV7-2|.
CASSPLGVTQYF
TGTGCCAGCAGCCCCCTGGGGGTGACCCAGTACTTC
>TRBJ2-1|.|TRBV12-3/TRBV12-4|.
CASKQGTYNEQFF
TGTGCCAGCAAGCAGGGGACGTACAATGAGCAGTTCTTC
>TRBJ2-7|TRBD2|TRBV6-1|medium-sized
CASSGGRDPYEQYF
TGTGCCAGCAGTGGCGGGAGAGACCCCTACGAGCAGTACTTC
>TRBJ2-3|.|TRBV6-2/TRBV6-3|once
CANSQSGSTDTQYF
TGTGCCAACAGCCAGAGCGGGAGCACAGATACGCAGTATTTT
>TRBJ2-2|TRBD2|TRBV7-9|many
CASSKLWLAGAGTGELFF
TGTGCCAGCAGCAAACTCTGGCTAGCGGGAGCGGGCACCGGGGAGCTGTTTTTT
>TRBJ2-3|.|TRBV7-9|few
CASSYRGQTSTDTQYF
TGTGCCAGCAGCTACCGAGGGCAAACTAGCACAGATACGCAGTATTTT
>TRBJ2-5|.|TRBV9|few
CASSIGYAETQYF
TGTGCCAGCAGCATCGGGTACGCCGAGACCCAGTACTTC
>TRBJ2-3|.|TRBV18|.
CASSPVRGTDTQYF
TGTGCCAGCTCACCAGTGAGGGGAACAGATACGCAGTATTTT
>TRBJ2-1|TRBD2|TRBV7-9|few
CASSLVIAGLGNEQFF
TGTGCCAGCAGCTTAGTAATAGCGGGACTGGGAAATGAGCAGTTCTTC
>TRBJ1-2|.|TRBV2|medium-sized
CASSTSQGGAYGYTF
TGTGCCAGCAGCACCTCACAGGGAGGAGCCTATGGCTACACCTTC
>TRBJ2-4|.|TRBV5-1|few
CASSPDRLLAKNIQYF
TGCGCCAGCAGCCCGGACAGATTGTTAGCCAAAAACATTCAGTACTTC
>TRBJ2-7|TRBD1|TRBV6-1|few
CASGTGPHEQYF
TGTGCCAGCGGGACAGGGCCCCACGAGCAGTACTTC
>TRBJ2-7|TRBD2|TRBV5-1|medium-sized
CASSFQAGDYEQYF
TGCGCCAGCAGCTTCCAAGCGGGGGACTACGAGCAGTACTTC
>TRBJ2-4|TRBD2|TRBV6-2/TRBV6-3|few
CASRGLALAKNIQYF
TGTGCCAGCAGGGGACTAGCATTAGCCAAAAACATTCAGTACTTC
>TRBJ1-1|.|TRBV12-3/TRBV12-4|medium-sized
CASSPISVLTEAFF
TGTGCCAGCAGCCCTATTTCGGTGCTCACTGAAGCTTTCTTT